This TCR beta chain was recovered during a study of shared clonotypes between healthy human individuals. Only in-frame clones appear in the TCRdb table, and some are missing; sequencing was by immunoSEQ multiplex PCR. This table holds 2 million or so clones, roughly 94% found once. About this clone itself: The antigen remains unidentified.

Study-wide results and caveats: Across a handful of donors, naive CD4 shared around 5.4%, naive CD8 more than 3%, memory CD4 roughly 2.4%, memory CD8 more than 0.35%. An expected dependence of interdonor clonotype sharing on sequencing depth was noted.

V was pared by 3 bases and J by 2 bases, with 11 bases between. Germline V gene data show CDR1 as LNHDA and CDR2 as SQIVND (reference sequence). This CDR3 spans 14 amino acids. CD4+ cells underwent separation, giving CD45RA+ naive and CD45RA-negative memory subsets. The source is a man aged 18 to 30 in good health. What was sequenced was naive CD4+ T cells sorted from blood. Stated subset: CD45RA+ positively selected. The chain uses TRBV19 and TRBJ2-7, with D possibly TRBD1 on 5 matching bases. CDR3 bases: TGTGCCAGTAGTATGGCCAGGGTCACCTACGAGCAGTACTTC. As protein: CASSMARVTYEQYF.